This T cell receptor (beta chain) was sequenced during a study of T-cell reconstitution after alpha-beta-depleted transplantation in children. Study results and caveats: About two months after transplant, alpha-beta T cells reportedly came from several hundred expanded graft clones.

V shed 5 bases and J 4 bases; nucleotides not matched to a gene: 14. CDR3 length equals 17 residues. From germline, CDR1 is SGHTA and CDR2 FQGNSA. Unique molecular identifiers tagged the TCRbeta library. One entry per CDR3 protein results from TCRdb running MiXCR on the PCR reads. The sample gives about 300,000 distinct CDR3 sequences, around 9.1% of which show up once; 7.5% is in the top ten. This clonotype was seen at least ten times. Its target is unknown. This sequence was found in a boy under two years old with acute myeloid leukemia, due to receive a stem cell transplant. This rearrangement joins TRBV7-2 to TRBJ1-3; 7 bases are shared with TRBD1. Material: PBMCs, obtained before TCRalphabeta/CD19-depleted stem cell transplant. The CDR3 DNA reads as TGTGCCAGCAGCAATCCGATGCACAGGGGAGGAGGAAACACCATATATTTT. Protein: CASSNPMHRGGGNTIYF. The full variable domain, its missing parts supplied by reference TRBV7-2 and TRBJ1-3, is GAGVSQSPSNKVTEKGKDVELRCDPISGHTALYWYRQSLGQGLEFLIYFQGNSAPDKSGLPSDRFSAERTGGSVSTLTIQRTQQEDSAVYLCASSNPMHRGGGNTIYFGEGSWLTVV.